Listed below are T cell receptor beta chains from one sample, sequenced in a study of blood T cell repertoires in COVID-19. Libraries were prepared by immunoSEQ multiplex PCR; TCRdb keeps only in-frame clonotypes and omits some of them. The sample yields approximately 270,000 clones, 85% to 90% seen once. Sequenced material: PBMCs or T cells enriched from blood (not recorded which). The receptors originated from a man in his forties or fifties who had recovered from COVID-19. Each CDR3 is given with its conserved first and last residue. The order of the fields is clone size, J gene, V gene, D gene, CDR3 DNA, CDR3 protein. The D gene is left open where the match is weak. For some rows the clone size is stated as once, few or many, or as a class when expanded; others skip it.

>-|TRBJ2-7|TRBV5-1|-
TGCGCCAGCAGCTTTCAGCGTTCCTACGAGCAGTACTTC
CASSFQRSYEQYF
>-|TRBJ1-2|TRBV6-5|-
TGTGCCAGCAGTTACTCGATAGCTGTGATTGGCGGCTACACCTTC
CASSYSIAVIGGYTF
>few|TRBJ1-5|TRBV4-1|-
TGCGCCAGCAGCCAATCCGAAGGGGGCAATCAGCCCCAGCATTTT
CASSQSEGGNQPQHF
>-|TRBJ2-7|TRBV5-4|TRBD2
TGTGCCAGCAGCTTGGTGGGGACTAGCGGGATCTACGAGCAGTACTTC
CASSLVGTSGIYEQYF
>-|TRBJ2-1|TRBV4-2|-
TGTGCCAGCAGCCAAGACTCGGACTATGAGCAGTTCTTC
CASSQDSDYEQFF
>few|TRBJ2-7|TRBV9|TRBD1
TGTGCCAGCAGCGTAGAGCACAGGGGGCCCGACGAGCAGTACTTC
CASSVEHRGPDEQYF
>-|TRBJ2-5|TRBV11-3|TRBD2
TGTGCCAGCAGCTTAGTACTAGCGGGGGGGCAGGAGACCCAGTACTTC
CASSLVLAGGQETQYF
>-|TRBJ2-3|TRBV13|TRBD1
TGTGCCAGCAGCTTAGATTTGGCCCTCGGGGACAGGGCGGGAAGAACGCAGTATTTT
CASSLDLALGDRAGRTQYF
>-|TRBJ2-2|TRBV6-5|-
TGTGCCAGCAGGTTAGACAGCACCGGGGAGCTGTTTTTT
CASRLDSTGELFF
>-|TRBJ2-3|TRBV18|TRBD2
TGTGCCAGCTCACCAATTCCGGGACTAGCGGGCGCGTTGGATACGCAGTATTTT
CASSPIPGLAGALDTQYF
>-|TRBJ1-1|TRBV5-1|-
TGCGCCAGCGGACGGGGGGACAACACTGAAGCTTTCTTT
CASGRGDNTEAFF
>-|TRBJ2-7|TRBV28|TRBD2
TGTGCCACCCGGGAGGCCTACGAGCAGTACTTC
CATREAYEQYF
>-|TRBJ2-1|TRBV11-3|TRBD2
TGTGCCAGCAGCTTAGGTACTAGCGGGGTTTACAATGAGCAGTTCTTC
CASSLGTSGVYNEQFF
>-|TRBJ2-6|TRBV7-6|-
TGTGCCAGCAGCTCTTCGTTAGGGGCCAACGTCCTGACTTTC
CASSSSLGANVLTF
>-|TRBJ1-6|TRBV11-2|-
TGTGCCAGCAGCCTAGCTACCGCGAATTCACCCCTCCACTTT
CASSLATANSPLHF
>-|TRBJ1-1|TRBV13|-
TGTGCCAGCAGCTCCCTCAGCGCGTCGGAGAACACTGAAGCTTTCTTT
CASSSLSASENTEAFF
>-|TRBJ2-2|TRBV19|TRBD2
TGTGCCAGTAGTATAGGGGTTAGCGGGAGCACCGGGGAGCTGTTTTTT
CASSIGVSGSTGELFF
>-|TRBJ2-7|TRBV29-1|TRBD2
TGCAGCGTGGGAGGACTAGCGGCTTCCTACGAGCAGTACTTC
CSVGGLAASYEQYF
>-|TRBJ2-7|TRBV28|TRBD1
TGTGCCAGCTCCTTGCCGGGACAGGGGGCGCGGGAGCAGTACTTC
CASSLPGQGAREQYF
>-|TRBJ1-2|TRBV6-5|TRBD1
TGTGCCAGCAGCCCCAGACAGGGGTATTTCTATGGCTACACCTTC
CASSPRQGYFYGYTF
>-|TRBJ2-1|TRBV2|-
TGTGCCAGCAGTGAGAGGCCGTTCTTC
CASSERPFF
>-|TRBJ2-2|TRBV7-3|TRBD1
TGTGCCAGCAGCGTAAGGGACAGTAGCACCGGGGAGCTGTTTTTT
CASSVRDSSTGELFF
>-|TRBJ2-3|TRBV7-8|TRBD2
TGTGCCAGCAGCCGACGGACTAGCGGGAGGGCCGCGTCAGATACGCAGTATTTT
CASSRRTSGRAASDTQYF
>once|TRBJ2-2|TRBV7-2|-
TGTGCCAGCAGCTCTCCGGGACTCCTAAACACCGGGGAGCTGTTTTTT
CASSSPGLLNTGELFF